This T cell receptor (beta chain) was captured in a study of blood T cell repertoires in COVID-19. Study details: The analysed material was cDNA or gDNA that came from T cells, B-cell-depleted T cells, or PBMCs.

V trimming: 1 base; J trimming: 6 bases; junction bases outside the gene matches: 7. CDR3 length: 16 residues. Germline CDR1 reads SGHRS; CDR2 reads YFSETQ. Study processing details: How many nucleated cells were present was estimated from reference gene primer amplification. Profiling relied on immunoSEQ multiplex PCR, and the TCRdb table lists in-frame clones only, not all of them. That table gives V, J and clone size, and the DNA gave D and trimming. The data contain 120,000 to 150,000 clones, roughly 86% of them singletons. This clone was counted a few times. The V and J genes are TRBV5-1 and TRBJ2-4; 10 bases line up with TRBD2. The sequencing input was peripheral blood. This sequence originates from a woman in her fifties or sixties with acute or convalescent COVID-19. CDR3 coding DNA: TGCGCCAGCAGCTTGACTAGCGGGACCCGCAGAAACATTCAGTACTTC. Translated, it gives CASSLTSGTRRNIQYF.